This T cell receptor (beta chain) was captured by sequencing in a study of beta chain features in type 1 diabetes. TCRB transcripts that were expressed got sequenced, as all of the isolated RNA had been reverse transcribed. Produced via immunoSEQ multiplex PCR; TCRdb's table is partial and in-frame only. The sample yields 250,000 to 300,000 clones, 24% seen once. Over 95% purity was reached by all sorted populations. Per germline, CDR1 GTSNPN and CDR2 SVGIG (reference sequence). The CDR3 has 13 amino acids. Unmatched junction bases numbered 8, after V lost 3 bases and J lost 8 bases. The table lists this clone with a few counts. Its antigen is as yet unknown. Study-wide points: TCRB CDR3s from Type 1 diabetes patients were moderately but significantly shorter in all four CD4+ subsets. It was among patients, rather than healthy donors, that naive, central memory and Treg TCRB repertoires appeared more similar.

This TCR was recovered from a woman aged 25-40 years with type 1 diabetes. The rearrangement uses TRBV30 and TRBJ1-2; 8 positions match TRBD1. Sequencing used naive CD4+ T cells from blood. The DNA of the CDR3 is TGTGCCTGGAGCGGACAGGGTCTCGGGGGCTACACCTTC. It codes for CAWSGQGLGGYTF.